This T cell receptor beta chain was identified in a study of T cells in Graves' hyperthyroidism and ophthalmopathy. Study in general: Any treatment followed the collection of peripheral blood at initial diagnosis.

The CDR3 has 14 amino acids. Looked up from germline, CDR1 is SGHTA and CDR2 is FQGNSA. The CDR3 regions of TCR beta were amplified from RNA transcripts. In the first-round RT-PCR of the TCR CDR3, the HTBI primer set was used. TCRdb re-analysed the multiplex PCR reads in MiXCR, keeping a single row per CDR3 protein. The sample lists about 270,000 distinct CDR3 sequences; around 25% were seen once. About this clonotype: Given a much more abundant clone one base away, this may be a read error.

Patients were excluded because of uncontrolled infection, other autoimmune disease, pregnancy or lactation. Any symptoms of ophthalmopathy came after the first hyperthyroidism diagnosis, from which the blood sample dates. The TCR originated in a middle-aged man with Graves' hyperthyroidism that later progressed to Graves' ophthalmopathy. The chain couples TRBV7-2 to TRBJ1-2; TRBD1 matches 7 bases. Sequencing input: blood. The CDR3 reads CVSSGGTVNYGYTF. The CDR3 DNA follows: TGTGTCAGCAGCGGCGGGACAGTTAACTATGGCTACACCTTC.